This TCR beta chain was profiled in a study of cytomegalovirus exposure and HLA in healthy donors (TCRdb year 2017). For the wider study: An earlier analysis of about 530 of the donors reported 276 Gb of sequence data and 117 million unique TCR beta sequences obtained from around 180 million T cells. About 300 gigabases of sequencing data and tens of millions of unique TCR sequences were included in an early release covering under 650 HLA-typed donors. The genetic ancestry cluster associated with self-reported Caucasian donors included approximately 85% of the roughly 400 genotyped donors. The study was designed to test whether signatures of past pathogen exposure could be identified by cataloging public T cell receptors. The study profiled the T cell repertoires of under 850 subjects by immunosequencing and related them to cytomegalovirus serostatus. A separate validation cohort of some 130 different subjects was used in addition to the roughly 670-subject first cohort. High-throughput TCR immunosequencing, statistical association of individual TCRs with disease status, and machine learning were combined to predict cytomegalovirus infection status. A later analysis re-analyzed previously published TCR beta repertoires from several hundred donors and added high-resolution HLA genotyping to study TCR occurrence patterns. In the later analysis, no new phenotypic data were used to find candidate immune exposures; instead, reliance was placed on TCR beta sequences and their occurrence across donors. In an earlier analysis of about 590 of the donors, high-throughput TCR beta sequencing was used to judge whether each TCR beta V gene segment behaved as functional or pseudogenic. Donor age, sex, ethnicity and CMV serostatus were compiled together with the repertoire data. In a later genetic analysis, genome-wide SNP genotypes for about three fifths of the roughly 670 donors were used, and that subset was treated as a discovery cohort. All discovery cohort repertoires had been generated using a single sequencing platform. Both class I and class II loci were covered by HLA typing, at four-digit resolution. The number of typed donors differed by locus: about 629-630 for A, B, C, DRB1 and DQB1; some 500 for DQA1; approximately 600 for DPA1; and some 430 for DPB1. Four or five DR-DQ haplotypes were handled as single units for association and clustering because linkage in the cohort was strong. Among around 400 genotyped donors of the cohort, an average of around 240,000 unique TCR beta nucleotide sequences were sequenced per donor, roughly 20% of them non-productive.

Turning to this clone: Its antigen is not yet known. No qualities accompany the bases; no much larger clone lies one base away.

The library was made by the immunoSEQ multiplex PCR assay. The multiplex PCR relied on a mix of 60 forward primers for TCR Vbeta segments and 13 reverse primers for TCR Jbeta segments. The CDR3 region of rearranged TCR beta genes was amplified from genomic DNA with a multiplex PCR assay. The Illumina HiSeq System was used to sequence the amplified TCR beta libraries as 87-base-pair reads. The authors' pipeline ran thus. A later analysis tallied some 79 million unique TCR beta chains across the 660 or so repertoires, and some 10 million of those chains were shared by two or more donors. Raw reads were error-corrected and collapsed into unique sequences by a nearest-neighbor algorithm in which closely related sequences were merged to remove PCR and sequencing errors. V, D and J gene segments were assigned by aligning CDR3 sequences to IMGT reference sequences. For a sequence to be retained, at least a six-nucleotide match to both a V gene segment and a J gene segment was required. A rearrangement was called productive if the CDR3 had no stop codons and remained in frame with V and J, and every other rearrangement was called non-productive. Following IMGT convention, CDR3 was defined as the stretch from the second conserved V-encoded cysteine up to the conserved J-encoded phenylalanine. The earlier analysis of 500 to 650 of the donors excluded any sequence lacking an unambiguous match to a single V gene segment. In an earlier analysis of roughly 500 of the donors, V segments were called functional above 56.7% productive rearrangements and were called segregating when the between-donor standard deviation exceeded 5%. A statistical classification framework was built for diagnosing cytomegalovirus status from the catalog of TCR beta chain sequences. In a later analysis, TCR nucleotide sequences were compared against IMGT/GENE-DB human TR gene sequences so that V and J genes could be assigned. Using the TCRdist pipeline, a later analysis assigned CDR3 sequences along with most-parsimonious VDJ recombination scenarios. In a later analysis, each TCR beta chain was defined by its CDR3 amino acid sequence together with its V-gene family, and reads lacking a unique V-gene family were excluded. As a way to deal with suspected cross-contamination and a sequencing artifact, a later analysis dropped roughly 620 nucleotide sequences that were highly shared and had low generation probability. For each public chain, a later analysis derived a clonal expansion index from normalized ranks of inferred template counts within each repertoire. Generation probabilities in a later analysis came from a VDJ recombination model fitted to out-of-frame rearrangements, and those results were checked against IGoR. Hypergeometric tests were used in a later analysis to score TCR-TCR, TCR-HLA and TCR-CMV co-occurrence, with a repertoire-size bias correction applied to the TCR pairs. A later analysis estimated false discovery rates by permuting HLA or CMV assignments 20 times. In a later analysis, co-occurring TCRs were grouped with DBSCAN, and TCRdist sequence similarity was added when clustering was performed within HLA-allele-positive subsets. Repertoires with fewer than 30,000 or more than 120,000 public chains were left out of co-occurrence clustering, as were a handful of repertoires with anomalous nucleotide sharing. As stored in TCRdb, this immuneACCESS dataset retains in-frame rearrangements with V and J assigned. A fraction of the clones does not appear; measured against another copy, unresolved V genes explain less than half of the discrepancy, and the remainder lacks a known reason. V and J calls and clone size follow that table, whereas D and trimming were derived from the DNA. The sample table records around 130,000 clones; 70% to 80% of these occur just once. The top ten constitute roughly 2.7% of the sample.

The CDR3, cysteine through phenylalanine, is 15 amino acids long. The sequence is cut down to CDR3 DNA, 45 bases in frame from base 1. The germline V gene gives CDR1 as SGHRS and CDR2 as YFSETQ. Trimming leaves V shorter by 4 bases and J shorter by 6 bases, with the junction holding 5 bases beyond the gene matches. General study outcomes and caveats: Most TCR sequences were seen in very few donors, while some public TCRs were found in many individuals. The classifier was reported to diagnose cytomegalovirus status with high specificity and sensitivity in both the original and validation cohorts. Because the 87-base-pair reads could not distinguish some IMGT-functional V segments, including TRBV6-2 and TRBV6-3, those segments were excluded. Correlated functional status among segregating V segments might be attributable to linkage disequilibrium, but an unknown experimental factor could not be ruled out. Compared with equally common non-associated chains, HLA-associated TCR beta chains in a later analysis were more clonally expanded and had lower generation probabilities. According to a later analysis, parvovirus B19, influenza, CMV and Epstein-Barr virus appeared linked to several top co-occurrence clusters. A cluster of highly shared sequence variants was judged likely to represent a technical artifact of the sequencing pipeline. According to a later genetic analysis, donors in an Asian-associated ancestry cluster had fewer N-insertions in productive TCRs than the approximately 700-donor mean. Specific HLA alleles were associated with 16,951 TCR beta sequences at a false discovery rate of 0.05 in a later analysis. Sequencing depth was assumed to be roughly uniform across donors in the presence/absence analyses, though that assumption may not hold. Because some donors lacked HLA typing at each locus, the association tests relied only on the typed subset. An earlier analysis of approximately 540 of the donors showed that most TCR beta V segments appeared in productive rearrangements either about 87% or about 30% of the time, which broadly matched IMGT annotations. A further reported finding was that TCR beta sequences accurately predicted the HLA-A and HLA-B alleles for most subjects in the first cohort. Three of the identified cytomegalovirus-associated TCR beta chains were confirmed in vitro to be specific for cytomegalovirus antigens. The only immune exposure information available for the cohort was CMV serostatus. In a later analysis, the rate of TCR association differed among HLA loci, with DRB1 alleles having the most associated TCRs and HLA-C alleles having the fewest. The earlier analysis of nearly 600 of the donors excluded approximately 15 rarely observed V segments, including chromosome 9 orphons, because counts were too low. A later genetic analysis associated a missense DCLRE1C variant with V-gene and J-gene trimming of TCR beta chains, and an independent cohort replicated the association. The authors suggested that the approach could potentially be extended to other disease states and immunological phenotypes. A total of about 150 TCR beta chains were listed by the study as associated with cytomegalovirus. Most CMV-associated TCR beta chains appeared to be HLA-restricted in a later analysis, and the HLA associations seemed to be driven largely by CMV exposure. Strong co-occurrence of HLA alleles, especially DR and DQ, made assigning TCR associations to individual alleles difficult. The cohort was sequenced for TCR beta chains only, and without alpha or paired-chain data the features that could be detected were limited.

The cohort consisted of 650 to 850 healthy bone marrow donors. All cohort members were sampled while nominally healthy, although unrecorded immune exposures were likely present. The donor tested CMV seropositive and was one of the 289 seropositive cohort members. Every donor gave a peripheral blood sample, and the peripheral blood mononuclear cells from that sample were used for TCR beta sequencing. The Qiagen DNeasy Blood Extraction Kit was used to extract genomic DNA from the blood cell samples. The origin of this receptor is a woman aged 55-69 years in good health and CMV-seropositive. Sequences were obtained from PBMCs. The chain joins TRBV5-1 to TRBJ1-6; the junction holds 9 bases that match TRBD1. The nucleotide sequence reads as follows: TGCGCCAGCAGCCTAGGGACAGGGCGTAATTCACCCCTCCACTTT. This encodes CASSLGTGRNSPLHF.